This T cell receptor (beta chain) came from a study of blood T cell repertoires in COVID-19 (dated by TCRdb to about 2020). Regarding the research as a whole: Collaborator samples came from the United States, Italy and Spain and covered acute and convalescent phases of COVID-19. The material from the prospective study consisted of cDNA or gDNA derived from T cells, B-cell-depleted T cells, or PBMCs. Subjects who had been exposed to COVID-19, were actively infected with it, or had recovered from it provided the deeply sampled blood TCRbeta repertoires that made up the dataset. A freely available public database, intended as a resource for researchers studying the immune response to SARS-CoV-2, is where the repertoires were released. Samples were obtained from the ongoing ImmuneRACE study (first 160 participants) and from about 1,300 subjects provided by 6 global collaborators. Sample metadata almost always included a de-identified subject ID, COVID-19 status, age in years and sex. Where available, HLA class I and class II types were obtained from metadata supplied by the sample provider rather than from assay-based typing.

One collaborating source in Seattle enrolled patients while the patients were actively infected and followed the patients over time throughout the course of disease. Whole blood was collected in K2EDTA tubes by collaborating institutions according to the institutions' own protocols. Collaborator samples were shipped for TCRbeta analysis as frozen whole blood, isolated PBMCs, or DNA extracted from either sample type. Turning to this clone: The antigen it recognizes is unknown. Per-base quality was not reported, and no clone a single base away is much larger than it.

TCRbeta CDR3 regions were amplified from genomic DNA using the immunoSEQ Assay, a bias-controlled multiplex PCR. From the authors' description of their analysis: Nucleated cell counts per sample were estimated from amplification of reference gene primers within the assay. Sequence reads were collapsed and filtered to measure the absolute abundance of every unique TCRbeta CDR3 rearrangement. For each sample, productive Simpson clonality was calculated as the square root of Simpson's diversity index across productive rearrangements. Entries here come from immuneACCESS through TCRdb and include only in-frame sequences with V and J called. Some clones fail to appear in such tables; in the studies checked, an unresolved V gene covers under half of the shortfall, and the cause of the remainder is unknown. That table supplies the V and J calls and clone size; D and trimming were determined from the DNA. For this sample the table gives tens of thousands of clones, of which roughly 88% were detected only once. The top ten hold roughly a third of the sample.

Summary of the overall study and its limitations: How much clinical and demographic metadata was included differed by source and by participant, and the metadata was provided uncurated.

The sequencing sample was made of peripheral blood. The receptor comes from a woman of 80 years or more with COVID-19, enrolled during active disease.

The DNA sequence is as follows: TGCGCCAGCAGCTCGAACAGGGGACACACTGAAGCTTTCTTT. This gives the protein CASSSNRGHTEAFF. The V and J segments used are TRBV5-1 and TRBJ1-1; the junction holds 7 bases that match TRBD1. V and J are trimmed by 3 bases and 3 bases, and the gene matches miss 5 bases of the junction. The germline V gene provides CDR1 SGHRS and CDR2 YFSETQ. From cysteine to phenylalanine, the CDR3 is 14 amino acids long. The only DNA kept is the CDR3, 42 bases in frame from the first base. Extended through the reference TRBV5-1 and TRBJ1-1 proteins, this CDR3 yields the full variable domain: KAGVTQTPRYLIKTRGQQVTLSCSPISGHRSVSWYQQTPGQGLQFLFEYFSETQRNKGNFPGRFSGRQFSNSRSEMNVSTLELGDSALYLCASSSNRGHTEAFFGQGTRLTVV.